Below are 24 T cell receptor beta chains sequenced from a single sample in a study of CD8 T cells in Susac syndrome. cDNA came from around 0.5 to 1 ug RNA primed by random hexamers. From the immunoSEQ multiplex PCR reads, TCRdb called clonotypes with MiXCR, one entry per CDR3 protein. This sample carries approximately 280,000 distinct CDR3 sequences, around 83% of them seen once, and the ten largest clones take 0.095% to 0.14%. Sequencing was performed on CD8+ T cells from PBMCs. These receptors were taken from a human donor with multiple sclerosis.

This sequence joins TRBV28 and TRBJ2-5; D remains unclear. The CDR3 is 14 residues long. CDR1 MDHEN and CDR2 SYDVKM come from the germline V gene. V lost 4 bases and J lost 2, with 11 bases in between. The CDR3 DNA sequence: TGTGCCAGCAGTTGGGGAAAAATTCAAGAGACCCAGTACTTC. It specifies CASSWGKIQETQYF.

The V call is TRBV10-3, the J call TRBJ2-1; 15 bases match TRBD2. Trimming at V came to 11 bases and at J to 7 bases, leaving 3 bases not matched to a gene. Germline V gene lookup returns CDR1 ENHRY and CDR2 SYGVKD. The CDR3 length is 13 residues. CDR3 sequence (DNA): TGTGCCGGGGGACTAGCGGGAGGAAATGAGCAGTTCTTC. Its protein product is CAGGLAGGNEQFF.

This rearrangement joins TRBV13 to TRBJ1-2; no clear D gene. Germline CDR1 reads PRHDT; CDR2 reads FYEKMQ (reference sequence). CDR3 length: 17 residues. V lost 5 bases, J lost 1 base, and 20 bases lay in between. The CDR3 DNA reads TGTGCCAGCAGCCTAGCGGATATTTTGCTGGTTAACTATGGCTACACCTTC. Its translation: CASSLADILLVNYGYTF.

The CDR3 here is CASSLADGTAMNTEAFF. CDR3 bases: TGTGCCAGCAGCTTGGCCGATGGTACAGCCATGAACACTGAAGCTTTCTTT. The rearrangement joins TRBV5-4 to TRBJ1-1; no reliable D call. The CDR3 is 17 residues long. Per the germline V gene, CDR1 is SGHNT and CDR2 is YYREEE (reference sequence). The ends were cut back, 0 bases at V and 0 bases at J, with 15 bases in the middle.

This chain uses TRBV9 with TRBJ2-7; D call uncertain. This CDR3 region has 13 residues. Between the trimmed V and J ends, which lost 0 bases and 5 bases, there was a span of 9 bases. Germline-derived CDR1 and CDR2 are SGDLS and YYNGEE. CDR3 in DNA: TGTGCCAGCAGCGTAGGTTGGTCCGACGAGCAGTACTTC. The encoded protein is CASSVGWSDEQYF.

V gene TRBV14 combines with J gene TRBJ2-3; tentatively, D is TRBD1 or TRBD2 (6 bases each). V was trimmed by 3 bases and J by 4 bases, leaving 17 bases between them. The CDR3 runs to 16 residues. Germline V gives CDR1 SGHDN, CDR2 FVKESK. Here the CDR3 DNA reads TGTGCCAGCAGCCACCGTCGGGGGCCGAGGGCAGATACGCAGTATTTT. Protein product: CASSHRRGPRADTQYF.

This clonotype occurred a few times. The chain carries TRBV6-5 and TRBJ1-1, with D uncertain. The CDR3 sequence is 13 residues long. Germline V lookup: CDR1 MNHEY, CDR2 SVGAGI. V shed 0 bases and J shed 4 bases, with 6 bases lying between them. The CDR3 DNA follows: TGTGCCAGCAGTTACTCGGAGGGCACTGAAGCTTTCTTT. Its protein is CASSYSEGTEAFF.

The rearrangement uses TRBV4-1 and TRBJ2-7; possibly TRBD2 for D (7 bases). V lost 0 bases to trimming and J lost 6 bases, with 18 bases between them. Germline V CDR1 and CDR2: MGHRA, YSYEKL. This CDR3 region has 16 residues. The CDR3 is CASSQDQWGGASEQYF. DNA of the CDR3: TGCGCCAGCAGCCAAGATCAGTGGGGGGGGGCCTCCGAGCAGTACTTC.

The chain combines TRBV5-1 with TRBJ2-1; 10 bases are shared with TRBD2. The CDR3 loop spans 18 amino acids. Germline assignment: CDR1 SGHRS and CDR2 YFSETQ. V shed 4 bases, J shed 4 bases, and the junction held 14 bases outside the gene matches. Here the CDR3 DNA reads TGCGCCAGCAGCCTACGAGGCGGGACTAGCGTGGCTTACAATGAGCAGTTCTTC. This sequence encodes CASSLRGGTSVAYNEQFF.

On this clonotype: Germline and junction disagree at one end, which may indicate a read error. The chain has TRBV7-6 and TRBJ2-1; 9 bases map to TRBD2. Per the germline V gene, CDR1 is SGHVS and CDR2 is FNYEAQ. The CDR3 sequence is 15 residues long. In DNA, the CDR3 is TGTGCCAGCAGCTTAACGGAGGGTCGGCTAGCGGGAAACATCTTC. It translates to CASSLTEGRLAGNIF. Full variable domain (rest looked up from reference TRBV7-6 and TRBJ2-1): GAGVSQSPRYKVTKRGQDVALRCDPISGHVSLYWYRQALGQGPEFLTYFNYEAQQDKSGLPNDRFSAERPEGSISTLTIQRTEQRDSAMYRCASSLTEGRLAGNIFGPGTRLTVL.

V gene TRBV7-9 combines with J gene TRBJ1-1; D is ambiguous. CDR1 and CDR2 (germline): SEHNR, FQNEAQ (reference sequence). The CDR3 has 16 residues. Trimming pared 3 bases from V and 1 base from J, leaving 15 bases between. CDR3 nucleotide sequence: TGTGCCAGCAGCTTGAAACAAGGGTATTCGAACACTGAAGCTTTCTTT. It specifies CASSLKQGYSNTEAFF.

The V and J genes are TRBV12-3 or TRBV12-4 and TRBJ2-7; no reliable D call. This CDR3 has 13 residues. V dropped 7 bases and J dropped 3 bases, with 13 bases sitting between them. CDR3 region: CASTRSKIYEQYF. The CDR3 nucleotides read TGTGCCAGCACTCGGAGCAAAATCTACGAGCAGTACTTC.

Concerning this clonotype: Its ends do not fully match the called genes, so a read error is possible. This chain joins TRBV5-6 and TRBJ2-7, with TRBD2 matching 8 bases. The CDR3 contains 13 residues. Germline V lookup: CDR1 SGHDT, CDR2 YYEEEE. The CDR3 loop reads CTSSAGTSFKQYF. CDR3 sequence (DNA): TGTACCAGCAGCGCCGGGACTAGTTTCAAGCAGTACTTC.

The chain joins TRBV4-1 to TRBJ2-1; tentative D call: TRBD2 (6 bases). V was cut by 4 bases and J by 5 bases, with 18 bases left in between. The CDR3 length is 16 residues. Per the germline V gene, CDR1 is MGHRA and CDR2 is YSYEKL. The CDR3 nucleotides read TGCGCCAGCAGCCTCAAAAACGAACTAGCCAACAATGAGCAGTTCTTC. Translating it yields CASSLKNELANNEQFF.

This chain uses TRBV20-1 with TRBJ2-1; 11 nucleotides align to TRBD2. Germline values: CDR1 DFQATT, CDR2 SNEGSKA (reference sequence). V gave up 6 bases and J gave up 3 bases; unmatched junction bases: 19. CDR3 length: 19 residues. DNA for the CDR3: TGCAGTGCCACTCCACTCGGGACTAGCGGAAATATATACTACAATGAGCAGTTCTTC. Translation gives CSATPLGTSGNIYYNEQFF.

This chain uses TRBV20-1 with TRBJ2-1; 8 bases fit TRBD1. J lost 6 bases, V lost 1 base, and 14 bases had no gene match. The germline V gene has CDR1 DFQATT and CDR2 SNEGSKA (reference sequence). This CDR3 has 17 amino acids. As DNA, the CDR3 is TGCAGTGCTAGAGGTTCGCCGGGACAGGAATTCCCCAATGAGCAGTTCTTC. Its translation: CSARGSPGQEFPNEQFF.

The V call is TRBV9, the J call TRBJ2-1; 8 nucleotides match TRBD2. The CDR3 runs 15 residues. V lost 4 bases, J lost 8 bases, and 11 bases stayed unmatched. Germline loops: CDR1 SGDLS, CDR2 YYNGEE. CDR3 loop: CASSSSGGLIDEQFF. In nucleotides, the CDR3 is TGTGCCAGCAGCTCGAGCGGGGGCCTTATCGATGAGCAGTTCTTC.

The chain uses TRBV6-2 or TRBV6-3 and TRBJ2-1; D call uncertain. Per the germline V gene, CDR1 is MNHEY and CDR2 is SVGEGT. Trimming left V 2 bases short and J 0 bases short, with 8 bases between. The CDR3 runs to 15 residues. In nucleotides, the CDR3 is TGTGCCAGCAGTTACGTCCTAGACTCCTACAATGAGCAGTTCTTC. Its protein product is CASSYVLDSYNEQFF.

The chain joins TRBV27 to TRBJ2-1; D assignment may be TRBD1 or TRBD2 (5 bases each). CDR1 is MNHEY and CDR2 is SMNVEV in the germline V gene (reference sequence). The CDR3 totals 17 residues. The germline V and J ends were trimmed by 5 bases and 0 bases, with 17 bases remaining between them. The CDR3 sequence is CASSPLLGPGSYNEQFF. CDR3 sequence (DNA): TGTGCCAGCAGTCCGCTATTGGGACCCGGCTCCTACAATGAGCAGTTCTTC.

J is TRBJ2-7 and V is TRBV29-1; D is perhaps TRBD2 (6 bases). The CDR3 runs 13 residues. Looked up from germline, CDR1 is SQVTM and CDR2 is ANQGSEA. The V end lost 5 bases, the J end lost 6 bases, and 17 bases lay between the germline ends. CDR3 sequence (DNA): TGCAGCGTTCACCCGGGAGTCAAGGGCGAGCAGTACTTC. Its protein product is CSVHPGVKGEQYF.

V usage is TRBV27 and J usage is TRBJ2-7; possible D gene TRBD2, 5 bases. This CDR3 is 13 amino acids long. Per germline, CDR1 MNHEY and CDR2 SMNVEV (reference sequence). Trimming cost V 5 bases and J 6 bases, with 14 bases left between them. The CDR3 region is CASSPFGVGEQYF. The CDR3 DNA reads TGTGCCAGCAGTCCCTTCGGGGTTGGCGAGCAGTACTTC.

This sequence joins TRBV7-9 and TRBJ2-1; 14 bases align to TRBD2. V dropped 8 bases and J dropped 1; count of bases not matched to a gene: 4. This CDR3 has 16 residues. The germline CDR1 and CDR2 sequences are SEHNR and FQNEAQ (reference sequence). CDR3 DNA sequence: TGTGCCAGCCAAAGACTAGCGGGAGGGTCCTACAATGAGCAGTTCTTC. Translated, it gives CASQRLAGGSYNEQFF.

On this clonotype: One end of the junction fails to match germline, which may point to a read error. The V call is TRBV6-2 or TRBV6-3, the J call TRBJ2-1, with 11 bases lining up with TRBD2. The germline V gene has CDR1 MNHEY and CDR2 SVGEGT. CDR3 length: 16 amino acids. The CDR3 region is CVSSYPTSGGYNEQFF. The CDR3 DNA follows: TGTGTCAGCAGTTATCCTACTAGCGGGGGATACAATGAGCAGTTCTTC.

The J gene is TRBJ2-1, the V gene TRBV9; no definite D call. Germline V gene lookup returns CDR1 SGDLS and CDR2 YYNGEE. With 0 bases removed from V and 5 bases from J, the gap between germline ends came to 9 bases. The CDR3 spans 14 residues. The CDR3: CASSVVPADNEQFF. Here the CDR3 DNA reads TGTGCCAGCAGCGTAGTCCCGGCCGACAATGAGCAGTTCTTC.